Following are 3 T cell receptor beta chains from one sample sequenced in a study of post-analysis software for immune sequencing data. Study-level results: Higher frequency in patients than in controls was seen for five TRBV segments, with TRBV5-6, TRBV5-1 and TRBV20-1 among them.

Unique molecular identifiers tagged the TCR beta cDNA libraries. A single record per CDR3 protein comes from TCRdb applying MiXCR to the PCR reads. The table records about 810,000 distinct CDR3 sequences, about 53% of them present only once. These receptors are not linked to any known antigen. Source material: blood. The receptors stem from a girl aged 5-17 years with multiple sclerosis.

This clonotype showed up just a few times. The rearrangement joins TRBV29-1 to TRBJ2-1, with TRBD2 as a possible D gene (5 bases). The germline V gene encodes CDR1 SQVTM and CDR2 ANQGSEA. The CDR3 totals 16 residues. V was cut by 0 bases and J by 4 bases, with 16 bases left in between. CDR3 sequence: CSVEDRRRYSYNEQFF. CDR3 nucleotides: TGCAGCGTTGAAGATCGGAGGCGTTATTCTTACAATGAGCAGTTCTTC.

This clonotype has more than one count but fewer than ten. The chain links TRBV6-6 to TRBJ2-3; D call uncertain. Trimming took off 6 bases at V and 2 bases at J, with 18 bases between the two ends. This CDR3 has 16 amino acids. CDR1 MNHNY and CDR2 SVGAGI come from the germline V gene (reference sequence). The CDR3 here is CASRLSRSRITDTQYF. The CDR3 region has the DNA TGTGCCAGCAGGCTTTCCCGGTCGCGGATCACAGATACGCAGTATTTT.

This clonotype was seen only a few times. The chain links TRBV18 to TRBJ2-4; D perhaps matches TRBD2 (6 bases). Germline V gene sequence: CDR1 KGHSH, CDR2 LQKENI. This CDR3 comprises 14 residues. V was clipped by 1 base and J by 7 bases, with 11 bases between them. The CDR3 loop is CASSPLGTGNIQYF. CDR3 bases: TGTGCCAGCTCACCACTGGGGACTGGTAACATTCAGTACTTC. The variable domain in full, completed from reference TRBV18 and TRBJ2-4, reads NAGVMQNPRHLVRRRGQEARLRCSPMKGHSHVYWYRQLPEEGLKFMVYLQKENIIDESGMPKERFSAEFPKEGPSILRIQQVVRGDSAAYFCASSPLGTGNIQYFGAGTRLSVL.